These 32 T cell receptor beta chains share one sample of origin, sequenced in a study of control samples from healthy donors and cancer patients. Profiled with immunoSEQ multiplex PCR; TCRdb holds only in-frame clones, not every one. Of over 100,000 clones listed, about 88% are singletons. The specimen sequenced was blood. Source of these receptors: a man aged 45 to 65 in good health.

As to this clone: Other DNA sequences of this sample code for an identical CDR3. V gene TRBV28 combines with J gene TRBJ1-2; TRBD1 might be the D (6 bases). The CDR3 covers 15 residues. Per germline, CDR1 MDHEN and CDR2 SYDVKM. Between the trimmed V and J ends, which lost 5 bases and 2 bases, there was a span of 15 bases. The CDR3, as DNA: TGTGCCAGCAGTCTAGGGGGAGGGCTAAACTATGGCTACACCTTC. It translates to CASSLGGGLNYGYTF.

The chain uses TRBV18 and TRBJ1-1, with D hard to call. The CDR3 runs to 14 residues. CDR1 and CDR2 from the germline V gene are KGHSH and LQKENI. Trimming shortened V by 3 bases and J by 4 bases, and 12 bases separated the two germline ends. CDR3 DNA: TGTGCCAGCTCACCTATGGGAGAGTTCACTGAAGCTTTCTTT. This gives the protein CASSPMGEFTEAFF.

V and J are TRBV11-2 and TRBJ1-1; D might be TRBD1 (6 bases). The V end was cut by 1 base, the J end by 8 bases, with 11 bases between. Germline V gene data show CDR1 as SGHAT and CDR2 as FQNNGV. The CDR3 runs 13 residues. The CDR3 bases are TGTGCCAGCAGCTTAGTTTTCGACAGGGAAGCTTTCTTT. Its protein is CASSLVFDREAFF.

V gene TRBV9 combines with J gene TRBJ2-7; 10 nucleotides match TRBD1. Germline V gives CDR1 SGDLS, CDR2 YYNGEE. The trim removed 0 bases at V and 4 bases at J, leaving 4 bases unmatched. There are 15 residues in the CDR3. DNA of the CDR3: TGTGCCAGCAGCGTAGGACAGGGGGCTTCTTACGAGCAGTACTTC. Translating it yields CASSVGQGASYEQYF.

This chain joins TRBV4-2 and TRBJ1-5; no clear D gene. Trimming took off 0 bases at V and 4 bases at J, with 13 bases between the two ends. Germline CDR1 is LGHNA and CDR2 is YNFKEQ. This CDR3 spans 16 amino acids. In DNA, the CDR3 is TGTGCCAGCAGCCAAGAAGAGGCAGGTCGAAATCAGCCCCAGCATTTT. Protein: CASSQEEAGRNQPQHF.

The chain links TRBV7-3 to TRBJ2-2; D may be TRBD2 (5 bases). Trimming stripped 4 bases from V and 5 bases from J, with 11 bases between. CDR1 is SGHTA and CDR2 is FQGTGA in the germline V gene. The CDR3 is made up of 14 amino acids. As DNA, the CDR3 is TGTGCCAGCAGCTCCGGACTGACGACCGGGGAGCTGTTTTTT. Its protein is CASSSGLTTGELFF.

The rearrangement uses TRBV6-1 and TRBJ2-7, with D possibly called TRBD1 or TRBD2 (5 bases each). From germline, CDR1 is MNHNS and CDR2 SASEGT. Deletions cut 3 bases from V and 2 bases from J, with 14 bases between. This CDR3 comprises 15 residues. This chain's CDR3 is CASSDPGTGTYEQYF. The CDR3 nucleotides are TGTGCCAGCAGTGATCCCGGGACGGGAACCTACGAGCAGTACTTC.

The chain uses TRBV5-1 and TRBJ2-1, with TRBD2 as a possible D gene (6 bases). From germline, CDR1 is SGHRS and CDR2 YFSETQ. Between the trimmed V and J ends, which lost 4 bases and 7 bases, there was a span of 21 bases. This CDR3 contains 16 residues. CDR3 DNA sequence: TGCGCCAGCAGCAAGCCGGGACTTATTATCTCGAATGAGCAGTTCTTC. This codes for CASSKPGLIISNEQFF.

The chain has TRBV15 and TRBJ1-4; D unresolved. Germline lookup yields CDR1 LNHNV and CDR2 YYDKDF (reference sequence). The V gene lost 1 base and the J gene lost 5 bases, with 14 bases spanning the gap. The CDR3 contains 16 residues. The chain's CDR3 is CATSRGSQARNEKLFF. Here the CDR3 DNA reads TGTGCCACCAGCAGAGGATCTCAGGCTAGAAATGAAAAACTGTTTTTT.

The V gene is TRBV10-2, the J gene TRBJ1-1; a weak D match, TRBD1 (6 bases). There are 14 residues in the CDR3. Trimming took off 3 bases at V and 1 base at J, with 9 bases between the two ends. Per germline, CDR1 WSHSY and CDR2 SAAADI. In nucleotides, the CDR3 is TGCGCCAGCAGTGACTCCAGGGGGAACACTGAAGCTTTCTTT. This codes for CASSDSRGNTEAFF.

This clone appeared a few times. The chain recombines TRBV6-2 or TRBV6-3 with TRBJ2-4; D perhaps matches TRBD1 (6 bases). The CDR3 totals 19 residues. CDR1 and CDR2 (germline): MNHEY, SVGEGT. Trimming shortened V by 5 bases and J by 0 bases, and 23 bases separated the two germline ends. The CDR3 region has the DNA TGTGCCAGCAGTCCCCAACAGGGACGCACGTTTCTAGCCAAAAACATTCAGTACTTC. Translating gives CASSPQQGRTFLAKNIQYF.

The J gene is TRBJ1-2, the V gene TRBV3-1 (or the pseudogene TRBV3-2); D gene ambiguous. The CDR3 spans 11 residues. CDR1 LGHDT and CDR2 YNNKEL come from the germline V gene (reference sequence). Between the trimmed V and J ends, which lost 1 base and 8 bases, there was a span of 5 bases. CDR3 residues: CASSQVSGYTF. CDR3 coding DNA: TGTGCCAGCAGCCAAGTCAGCGGCTACACCTTC.

The chain links TRBV4-2 to TRBJ2-3; TRBD1 aligns across 8 bases. The trim removed 2 bases at V and 2 bases at J, leaving 3 bases unmatched. Germline CDR1 and CDR2: LGHNA and YNFKEQ. The CDR3 totals 15 residues. The CDR3 region has the DNA TGTGCCAGCAGCCAACTGGACAGGGACACAGATACGCAGTATTTT. Amino acid sequence: CASSQLDRDTDTQYF.

The genes are TRBV19 and TRBJ2-2; D not resolved. The CDR3 totals 15 residues. The germline CDR1 and CDR2 sequences are LNHDA and SQIVND (reference sequence). V shed 5 bases and J shed 0 bases, with 10 bases lying between them. This chain's CDR3 is CASSPVNSNTGELFF. The CDR3 DNA sequence: TGTGCCAGTAGTCCGGTTAACTCGAACACCGGGGAGCTGTTTTTT.

J is TRBJ2-7 and V is TRBV7-9; no firm D call. Trimming stripped 3 bases from V and 6 bases from J, with 15 bases between. Germline CDR1 and CDR2: SEHNR and FQNEAQ (reference sequence). The CDR3 contains 14 residues. In DNA, the CDR3 is TGTGCCAGCAGCTTTGAGAGGTCGGCAACCGAGCAGTACTTC. Protein: CASSFERSATEQYF.

J is TRBJ2-3 and V is TRBV7-9; D gene unclear. V lost 6 bases, J lost 3 bases, and 7 bases lay in between. The CDR3 loop spans 12 amino acids. Germline CDR1 SEHNR, CDR2 FQNEAQ (reference sequence). CDR3 region: CASSFVTDTQYF. Written as DNA, the CDR3 is TGTGCCAGCAGTTTCGTGACAGATACGCAGTATTTT.

The chain couples TRBV27 to TRBJ1-2, with unresolved D. The CDR3 extends over 12 amino acids. The germline V and J ends were trimmed by 7 bases and 1 base, with 7 bases remaining between them. The germline gives CDR1 MNHEY, CDR2 SMNVEV (reference sequence). The CDR3 DNA follows: TGTGCCAGCATGGGGATTAACTATGGCTACACCTTC. Residues: CASMGINYGYTF.

This chain links TRBV28 with TRBJ2-7; D is undetermined. The CDR3 contains 16 residues. Germline CDR1 reads MDHEN; CDR2 reads SYDVKM. The V end lost 3 bases, the J end lost 6 bases, and 21 bases lay between the germline ends. In nucleotides, the CDR3 is TGTGCCAGCAGTTTTATAGGCAGCCGGAAGATCAGCGAGCAGTACTTC. This translates into CASSFIGSRKISEQYF. Based on the CDR3 plus reference TRBV28 and TRBJ2-7, the full variable domain is DVKVTQSSRYLVKRTGEKVFLECVQDMDHENMFWYRQDPGLGLRLIYFSYDVKMKEKGDIPEGYSVSREKKERFSLILESASTNQTSMYLCASSFIGSRKISEQYFGPGTRLTVT.

The chain employs TRBV7-8 and TRBJ2-5, with 11 bases fitting TRBD2. The CDR3 consists of 15 residues. V was pared by 11 bases and J by 5 bases, with 13 bases of the junction left unmatched. Germline V CDR1 and CDR2: SGHVS, FQNEAQ. The CDR3 protein is CASNPGTSGRETQYF. The DNA of the CDR3 is TGTGCCTCAAACCCCGGGACTAGCGGTAGGGAGACCCAGTACTTC. Using reference TRBV7-8 and TRBJ2-5 for the parts outside the CDR3, the full variable domain is GAGVSQSPRYKVAKRGQDVALRCDPISGHVSLFWYQQALGQGPEFLTYFQNEAQLDKSGLPSDRFFAERPEGSVSTLKIQRTQQEDSAVYLCASNPGTSGRETQYFGPGTRLLVL.

CDR3 residues: CASSPMGGSRVYEQYF. The CDR3 DNA sequence: TGTGCCAGCAGCCCCATGGGGGGAAGCCGGGTATACGAGCAGTACTTC. The V gene is TRBV28, the J gene TRBJ2-7; D might be TRBD2 (6 bases). Trimming removed 6 bases from V and 4 bases from J, with 22 bases in between. The CDR3 length is 16 residues. The germline V gene has CDR1 MDHEN and CDR2 SYDVKM.

The rearrangement uses TRBV6-5 and TRBJ2-7, with D possibly TRBD1 on 6 matching bases. The V gene lost 0 bases and the J gene lost 5 bases, with 8 bases spanning the gap. Germline CDR1 is MNHEY and CDR2 is SVGAGI. The CDR3 contains 13 residues. This CDR3 reads CASSYSRGNEQYF. The DNA for the CDR3 is TGTGCCAGCAGTTACTCCAGGGGAAACGAGCAGTACTTC.

Only one count was recorded for this clone. The CDR3 reads CASSPMADYGYTF. The CDR3 DNA sequence: TGTGCCAGCTCACCAATGGCAGACTATGGCTACACCTTC. The chain recombines TRBV18 with TRBJ1-2, with D uncertain. Trimming stripped 2 bases from V and 3 bases from J, with 7 bases between. Germline V gene sequence: CDR1 KGHSH, CDR2 LQKENI. The CDR3 consists of 13 residues.

With respect to this clone: Other DNA sequences of this sample code for an identical CDR3. The chain combines TRBV16 with TRBJ1-5; 9 nucleotides match TRBD1. Trimming removed 5 bases from V and 6 bases from J; junction bases left unmatched: 2. The germline V gene has CDR1 KGHSY and CDR2 FQNENV. This CDR3 contains 13 residues. The CDR3 DNA reads TGTGCCAGCAGCAGACAGGGGGGTCAGCCCCAGCATTTT. Protein product: CASSRQGGQPQHF. The complete variable domain, with remaining parts taken from reference TRBV16 and TRBJ1-5, reads GEEVAQTPKHLVRGEGQKAKLYCAPIKGHSYVFWYQQVLKNEFKFLISFQNENVFDETGMPKERFSAKCLPNSPCSLEIQATKLEDSAVYFCASSRQGGQPQHFGDGTRLSIL.

J is TRBJ2-1 and V is TRBV27; TRBD2 matches 14 bases. Per the germline V gene, CDR1 is MNHEY and CDR2 is SMNVEV (reference sequence). V lost 2 bases to trimming and J lost 1 base; unmatched junction nucleotides: 4. The CDR3 is 18 amino acids. DNA of the CDR3: TGTGCCAGCAGTTTAGGGACTAGCGGGGGAATTTCCTACAATGAGCAGTTCTTC. This codes for CASSLGTSGGISYNEQFF.

The V and J genes are TRBV3-1 (or the pseudogene TRBV3-2) and TRBJ1-6; TRBD1 is a possible D gene (5 bases). In germline, CDR1 is LGHDT, CDR2 YNNKEL (reference sequence). Trimming cost V 1 base and J 1 base, with 8 bases left between them. CDR3 length: 16 residues. The DNA for the CDR3 is TGTGCCAGCAGCCAAGCTGGGGGATCCTATAATTCACCCCTCCACTTT. This codes for CASSQAGGSYNSPLHF.

The CDR3 loop is CASSGLGEKLFF. The CDR3 DNA reads TGTGCCAGCAGCGGTCTCGGTGAAAAACTGTTTTTT. The chain recombines TRBV3-1 (or the pseudogene TRBV3-2) with TRBJ1-4, with D hard to call. V lost 5 bases, J lost 7 bases, and 8 bases lay in between. The CDR3 length is 12 residues. CDR1 is LGHDT and CDR2 is YNNKEL in the germline V gene (reference sequence).

The genes are TRBV5-1 and TRBJ1-5, with TRBD1 identical over 7 bases. The germline CDR1 and CDR2 sequences are SGHRS and YFSETQ. The CDR3 runs 15 residues. The V gene end was trimmed by 0 bases and the J gene end by 4 bases; junction bases not matched to a gene: 4. CDR3 sequence: CASSLEGTDNQPQHF. In DNA form, the CDR3 reads TGCGCCAGCAGCTTGGAGGGGACAGATAATCAGCCCCAGCATTTT.

In its sample, this clone was seen a few times. The chain employs TRBV6-5 and TRBJ2-1; TRBD2 might be the D (5 bases). In germline, CDR1 is MNHEY, CDR2 SVGAGI. This CDR3 region has 13 residues. The germline V and J ends were trimmed by 8 bases and 6 bases, with 14 bases remaining between them. CDR3 bases: TGTGCCAGCGCGGGCCTGATTGGCAATGAGCAGTTCTTC. Protein sequence: CASAGLIGNEQFF.

This clone was detected only a few times. The J gene is TRBJ1-1, the V gene TRBV5-1; the D gene is possibly TRBD1 (5 bases). The CDR3 consists of 13 residues. V gave up 1 base and J gave up 7 bases, with 11 bases separating them. Germline CDR1 and CDR2: SGHRS and YFSETQ. CDR3 residues: CASSLFGGSEAFF. CDR3 in DNA: TGCGCCAGCAGCTTGTTTGGGGGGAGTGAAGCTTTCTTT.

The chain employs TRBV5-6 and TRBJ2-7, with 8 bases identical to TRBD1. Germline-derived CDR1 and CDR2 are SGHDT and YYEEEE. V lost 4 bases and J lost 3; bases outside the gene matches: 9. There are 15 residues in the CDR3. DNA for the CDR3: TGTGCCAGCAGCCCTGAGGGACAGGTAAGCTACGAGCAGTACTTC. Its translation is CASSPEGQVSYEQYF.

V usage is TRBV30 and J usage is TRBJ2-2; D call uncertain. Trimming removed 1 base at V and 3 bases at J, with 3 bases between. This CDR3 comprises 12 residues. Germline CDR1 is GTSNPN and CDR2 is SVGIG (reference sequence). CDR3 sequence: CAWSGDTGELFF. CDR3 nucleotides: TGTGCCTGGAGTGGGGACACCGGGGAGCTGTTTTTT.

The chain links TRBV5-8 to TRBJ2-3; no reliable D call. The germline CDR1 and CDR2 sequences are SGHTS and YDEGEE. Trimming stripped 3 bases from V and 3 bases from J, with 14 bases between. This CDR3 is built from 15 residues. The CDR3: CASSYGSTLTDTQYF. CDR3 nucleotide sequence: TGTGCCAGCAGCTACGGGTCTACTCTTACAGATACGCAGTATTTT.